This T cell receptor beta chain derives from a study of OX40 agonist ivuxolimab in advanced cancers. Study at large: Ivuxolimab, an antibody acting as an agonist of OX40 (CD134), was used to treat patients. Averaging roughly 60 years in age, with a range of roughly 23 to 85, the cohort was about 83% male. Prior checkpoint blockade (anti-PD-1, anti-PD-L1 or anti-CTLA-4) was permitted; 40% had it.

This CDR3 is built from 18 residues. Trimming took off 0 bases at V and 4 bases at J, with 20 bases between the two ends. Germline loops: CDR1 MGHRA, CDR2 YSYEKL. The table came from immunoSEQ multiplex PCR; TCRdb's copy has only in-frame clones and leaves some out. The sample consists of about 67,000 clones, over 75% of them appearing once. The sample holds one count of this clone. The antigen is unknown. Overall study results and limits: Partial responders at 0.1-3.0 mg/kg had among the lowest clonal expansion.

The chain joins TRBV4-1 to TRBJ2-3, with a tentative D call TRBD1 (5 bases). The receptor's source is an adult with an advanced solid tumor such as melanoma, head and neck, liver or kidney cancer. The source was CD4+ or CD8+ T cells sorted from blood, collected in a trial of the OX40 agonist ivuxolimab. The CDR3 coding sequence is TGCGCCAGCAGCCAAGACCACCCGCCCGGTGGGGCTGCAGATACGCAGTATTTT. It yields the protein CASSQDHPPGGAADTQYF.